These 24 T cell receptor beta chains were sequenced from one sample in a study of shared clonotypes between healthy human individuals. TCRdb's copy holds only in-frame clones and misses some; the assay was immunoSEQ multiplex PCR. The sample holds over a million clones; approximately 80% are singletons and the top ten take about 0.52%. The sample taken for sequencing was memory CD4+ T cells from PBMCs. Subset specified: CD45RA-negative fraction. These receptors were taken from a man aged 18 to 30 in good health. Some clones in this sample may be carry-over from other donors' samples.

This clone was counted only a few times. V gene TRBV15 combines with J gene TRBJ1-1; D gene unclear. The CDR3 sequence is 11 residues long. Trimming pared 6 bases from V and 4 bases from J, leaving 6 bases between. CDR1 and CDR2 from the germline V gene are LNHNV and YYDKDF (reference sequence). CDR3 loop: CATRQVTEAFF. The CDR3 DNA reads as TGTGCCACCAGGCAGGTCACTGAAGCTTTCTTT.

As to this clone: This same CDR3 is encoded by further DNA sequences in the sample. CDR3 sequence: CASSPGQGQETQYF. The CDR3, as DNA: TGCGCCAGCAGCCCAGGGCAAGGACAAGAGACCCAGTACTTC. V usage is TRBV5-1 and J usage is TRBJ2-5, with D possibly matching TRBD1 (5 bases). CDR1 is SGHRS and CDR2 is YFSETQ in the germline V gene. The CDR3 length is 14 residues. V shed 4 bases and J shed 2 bases, with 12 bases lying between them.

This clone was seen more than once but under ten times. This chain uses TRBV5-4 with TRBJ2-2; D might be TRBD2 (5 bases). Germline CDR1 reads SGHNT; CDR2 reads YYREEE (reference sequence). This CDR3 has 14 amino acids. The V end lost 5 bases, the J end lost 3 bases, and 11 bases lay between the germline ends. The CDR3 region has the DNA TGTGCCAGCAGTGACGAGAGGGACACCGGGGAGCTGTTTTTT. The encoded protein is CASSDERDTGELFF.

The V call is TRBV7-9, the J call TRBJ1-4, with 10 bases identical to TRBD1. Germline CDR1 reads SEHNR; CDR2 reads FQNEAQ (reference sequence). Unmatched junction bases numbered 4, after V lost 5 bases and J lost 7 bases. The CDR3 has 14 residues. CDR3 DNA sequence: TGTGCCAGCAGCCTGACAGGGGGCAGTGAAAAACTGTTTTTT. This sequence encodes CASSLTGGSEKLFF.

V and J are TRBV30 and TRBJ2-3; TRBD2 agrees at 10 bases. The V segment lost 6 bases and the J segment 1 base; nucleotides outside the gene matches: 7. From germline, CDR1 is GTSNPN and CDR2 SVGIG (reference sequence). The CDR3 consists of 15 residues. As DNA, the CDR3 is TGTGCCTGTACGCTCGGACTAGCGGGCACAGATACGCAGTATTTT. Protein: CACTLGLAGTDTQYF.

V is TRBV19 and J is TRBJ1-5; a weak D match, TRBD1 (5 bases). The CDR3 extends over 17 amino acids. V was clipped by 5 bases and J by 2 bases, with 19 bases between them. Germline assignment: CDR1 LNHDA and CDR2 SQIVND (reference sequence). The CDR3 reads CASSPQGLPTGNQPQHF. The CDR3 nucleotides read TGTGCCAGTAGTCCTCAGGGCCTCCCCACGGGCAATCAGCCCCAGCATTTT.

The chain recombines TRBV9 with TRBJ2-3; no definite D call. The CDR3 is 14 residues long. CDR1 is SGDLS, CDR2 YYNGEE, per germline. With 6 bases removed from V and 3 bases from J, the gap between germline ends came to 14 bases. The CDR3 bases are TGTGCCAGCACCATATCGAGCCAAACAGATACGCAGTATTTT. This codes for CASTISSQTDTQYF.

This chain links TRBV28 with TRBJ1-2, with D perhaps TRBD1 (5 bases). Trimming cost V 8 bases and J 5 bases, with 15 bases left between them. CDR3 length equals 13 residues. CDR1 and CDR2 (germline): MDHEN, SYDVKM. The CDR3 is CASRSGAGYGYTF. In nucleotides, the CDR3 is TGTGCCAGCCGAAGCGGGGCCGGATATGGCTACACCTTC.

CDR3 loop: CASSRTSDYEQYF. The CDR3 nucleotides are TGTGCCAGCAGTCGGACTAGCGACTACGAGCAGTACTTC. The V and J genes are TRBV28 and TRBJ2-7; TRBD2 agrees at 9 bases. The CDR3 runs to 13 residues. The germline gives CDR1 MDHEN, CDR2 SYDVKM. Trimming at V came to 5 bases and at J to 3 bases, leaving 2 bases not matched to a gene.

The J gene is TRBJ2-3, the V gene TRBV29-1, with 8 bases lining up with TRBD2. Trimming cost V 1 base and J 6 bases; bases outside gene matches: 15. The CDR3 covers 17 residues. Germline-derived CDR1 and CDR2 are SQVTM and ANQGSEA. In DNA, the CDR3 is TGCAGCGTTGAAGGGGGACTAGTCGATCACCTACGGGATACGCAGTATTTT. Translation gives CSVEGGLVDHLRDTQYF.

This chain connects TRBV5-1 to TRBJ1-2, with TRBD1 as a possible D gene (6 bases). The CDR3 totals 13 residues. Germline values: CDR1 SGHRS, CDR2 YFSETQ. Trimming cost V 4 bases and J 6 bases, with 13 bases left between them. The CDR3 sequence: CASSRNSGDGYTF. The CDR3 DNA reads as TGCGCCAGCAGCCGCAATTCAGGGGATGGCTACACCTTC. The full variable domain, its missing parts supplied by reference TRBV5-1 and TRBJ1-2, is KAGVTQTPRYLIKTRGQQVTLSCSPISGHRSVSWYQQTPGQGLQFLFEYFSETQRNKGNFPGRFSGRQFSNSRSEMNVSTLELGDSALYLCASSRNSGDGYTFGSGTRLTVV.

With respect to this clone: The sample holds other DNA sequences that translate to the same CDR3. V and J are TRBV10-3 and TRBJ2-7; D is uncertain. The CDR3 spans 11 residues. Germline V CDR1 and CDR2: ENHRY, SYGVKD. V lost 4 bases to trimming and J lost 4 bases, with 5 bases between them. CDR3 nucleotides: TGTGCCATCAGTGGGAGTTACGAGCAGTACTTC. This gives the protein CAISGSYEQYF.

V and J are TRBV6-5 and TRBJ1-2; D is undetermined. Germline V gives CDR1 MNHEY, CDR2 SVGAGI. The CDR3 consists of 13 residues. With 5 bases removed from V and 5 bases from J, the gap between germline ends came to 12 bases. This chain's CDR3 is CASSTTDGYGYTF. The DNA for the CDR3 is TGTGCCAGCAGTACTACGGACGGTTATGGCTACACCTTC.

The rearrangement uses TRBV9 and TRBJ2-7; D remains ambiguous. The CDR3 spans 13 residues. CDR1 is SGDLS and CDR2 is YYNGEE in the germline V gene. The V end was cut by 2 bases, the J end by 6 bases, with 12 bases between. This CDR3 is CASSVGLLGEQYF. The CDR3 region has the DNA TGTGCCAGCAGCGTGGGTCTGTTGGGCGAGCAGTACTTC.

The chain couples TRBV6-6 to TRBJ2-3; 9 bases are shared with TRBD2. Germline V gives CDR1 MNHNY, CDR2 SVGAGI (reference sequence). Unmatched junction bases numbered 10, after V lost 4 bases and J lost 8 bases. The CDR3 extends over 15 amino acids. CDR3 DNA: TGTGCCAGCAGTTTCGTAGCGGGAGTGATCAGTACGCAGTATTTT. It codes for CASSFVAGVISTQYF.

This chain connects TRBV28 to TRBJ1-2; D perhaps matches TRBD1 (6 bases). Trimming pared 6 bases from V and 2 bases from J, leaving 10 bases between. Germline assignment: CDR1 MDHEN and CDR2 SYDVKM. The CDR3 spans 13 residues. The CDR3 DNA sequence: TGTGCCAGCAGGCCAGGGGTGAACTATGGCTACACCTTC. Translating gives CASRPGVNYGYTF.

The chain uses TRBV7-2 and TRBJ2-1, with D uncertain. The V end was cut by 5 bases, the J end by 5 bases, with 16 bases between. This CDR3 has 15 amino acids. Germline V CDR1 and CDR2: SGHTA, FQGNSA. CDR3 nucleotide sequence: TGTGCCAGCAGCCCCCCAAACTCTCGCAACAATGAGCAGTTCTTC. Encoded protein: CASSPPNSRNNEQFF.

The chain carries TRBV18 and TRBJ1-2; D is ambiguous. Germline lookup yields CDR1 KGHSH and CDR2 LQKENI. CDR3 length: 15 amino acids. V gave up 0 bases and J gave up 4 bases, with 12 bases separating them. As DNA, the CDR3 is TGTGCCAGCTCACCACCGGCCGGAGAGACCTATGGCTACACCTTC. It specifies CASSPPAGETYGYTF.

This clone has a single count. The DNA for the CDR3 is TGTGCCAGCAGCTCGCAGTCTAGCACAGATACGCAGTATTTT. Translated, it gives CASSSQSSTDTQYF. The V and J genes are TRBV7-3 and TRBJ2-3; no clear D. This CDR3 is built from 14 residues. Trimming left V 4 bases short and J 0 bases short, with 8 bases between. Germline V lookup: CDR1 SGHTA, CDR2 FQGTGA.

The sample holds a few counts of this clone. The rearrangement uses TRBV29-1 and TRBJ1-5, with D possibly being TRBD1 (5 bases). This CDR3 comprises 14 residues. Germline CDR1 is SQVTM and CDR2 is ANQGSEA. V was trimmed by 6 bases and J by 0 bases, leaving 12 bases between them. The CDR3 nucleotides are TGCAGCGTAGCCACGGACATTAGCAATCAGCCCCAGCATTTT. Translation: CSVATDISNQPQHF.

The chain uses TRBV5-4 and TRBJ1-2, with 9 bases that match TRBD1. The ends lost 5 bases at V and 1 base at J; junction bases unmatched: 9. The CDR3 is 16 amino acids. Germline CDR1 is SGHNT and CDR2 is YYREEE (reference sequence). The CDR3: CASSPPGTGNNYGYTF. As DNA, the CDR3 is TGTGCCAGCAGTCCACCCGGGACAGGGAATAACTATGGCTACACCTTC. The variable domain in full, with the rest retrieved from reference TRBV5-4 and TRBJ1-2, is ETGVTQSPTHLIKTRGQQVTLRCSSQSGHNTVSWYQQALGQGPQFIFQYYREEENGRGNFPPRFSGLQFPNYSSELNVNALELDDSALYLCASSPPGTGNNYGYTFGSGTRLTVV.

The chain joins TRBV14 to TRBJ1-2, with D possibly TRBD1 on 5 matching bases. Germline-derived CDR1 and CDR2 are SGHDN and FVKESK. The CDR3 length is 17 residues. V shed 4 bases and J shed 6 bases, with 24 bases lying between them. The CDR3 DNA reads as TGTGCCAGCAGCCCGACCTGGCGTGCCAGGGTAGTCGATGGCTACACCTTC. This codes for CASSPTWRARVVDGYTF.

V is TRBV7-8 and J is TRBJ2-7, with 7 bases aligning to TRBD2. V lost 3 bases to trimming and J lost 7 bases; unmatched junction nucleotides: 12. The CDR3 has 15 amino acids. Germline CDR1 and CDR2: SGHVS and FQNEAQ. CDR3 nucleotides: TGTGCCAGCAGCTTGGCTGGGTTCGGGGAGGGGGAGCAGTACTTC. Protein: CASSLAGFGEGEQYF. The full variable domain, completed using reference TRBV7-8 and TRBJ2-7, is GAGVSQSPRYKVAKRGQDVALRCDPISGHVSLFWYQQALGQGPEFLTYFQNEAQLDKSGLPSDRFFAERPEGSVSTLKIQRTQQEDSAVYLCASSLAGFGEGEQYFGPGTRLTVT.

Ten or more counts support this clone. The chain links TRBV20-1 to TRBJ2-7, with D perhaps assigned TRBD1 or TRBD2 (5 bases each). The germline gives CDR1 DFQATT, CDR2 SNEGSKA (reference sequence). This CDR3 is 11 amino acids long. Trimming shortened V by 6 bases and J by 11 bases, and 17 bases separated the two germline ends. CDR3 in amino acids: CSATRDRTEYF. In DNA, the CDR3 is TGCAGTGCCACAAGGGACCGAACCGAGTACTTC.